This TCR beta chain comes out of a study of cytomegalovirus exposure and HLA in healthy donors. The CDR3 is 13 residues long. The V and J ends lost 0 bases and 6 bases respectively, with 8 bases between them. Germline CDR1 and CDR2: SGHAT and FQNNGV. This PCR relied on a set of 60 Vbeta primers and 13 Jbeta primers. Sequencing used immunoSEQ multiplex PCR; TCRdb keeps in-frame clones, though not all of them. The table has some 120,000 clones, around four fifths seen once; the top ten hold roughly a tenth. Concerning this clone itself: Its cognate antigen is unknown.

Study observations and caveats: Across donors, sequencing depth was assumed by presence/absence analyses to be roughly uniform. Associated with cytomegalovirus, according to the listing, were some 150 TCR beta chains. Trimming of TCR beta V- and J-genes showed a link, identified in a later analysis, to a missense DCLRE1C variant.

The chain combines TRBV11-2 with TRBJ1-1; unclear D gene. The specimen sequenced was PBMCs. This receptor was obtained from a man in his thirties or forties in good health and CMV-seropositive. CDR3 coding DNA: TGTGCCAGCAGCTTAGATGGCCCTTCTGAAGCTTTCTTT. Protein sequence: CASSLDGPSEAFF.